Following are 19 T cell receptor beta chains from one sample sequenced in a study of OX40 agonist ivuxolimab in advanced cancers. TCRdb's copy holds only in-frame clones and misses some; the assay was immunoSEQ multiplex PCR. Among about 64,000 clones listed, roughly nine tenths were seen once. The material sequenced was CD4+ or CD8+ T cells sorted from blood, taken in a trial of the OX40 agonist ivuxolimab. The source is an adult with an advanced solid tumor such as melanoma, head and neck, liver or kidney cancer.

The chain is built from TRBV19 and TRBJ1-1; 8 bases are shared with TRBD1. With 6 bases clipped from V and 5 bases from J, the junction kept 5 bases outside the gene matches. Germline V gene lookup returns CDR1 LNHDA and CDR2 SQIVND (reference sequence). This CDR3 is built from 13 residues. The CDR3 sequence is CASSGQGSTEAFF. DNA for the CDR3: TGTGCCAGTAGCGGACAGGGCTCGACTGAAGCTTTCTTT. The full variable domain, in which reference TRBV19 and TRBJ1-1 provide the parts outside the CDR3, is DGGITQSPKYLFRKEGQNVTLSCEQNLNHDAMYWYRQDPGQGLRLIYYSQIVNDFQKGDIAEGYSVSREKKESFPLTVTSAQKNPTAFYLCASSGQGSTEAFFGQGTRLTVV.

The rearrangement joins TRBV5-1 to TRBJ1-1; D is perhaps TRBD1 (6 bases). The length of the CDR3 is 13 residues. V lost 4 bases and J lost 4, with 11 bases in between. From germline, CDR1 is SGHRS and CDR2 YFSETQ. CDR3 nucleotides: TGCGCCAGCAGCACAGGACAGCTCACTGAAGCTTTCTTT. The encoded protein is CASSTGQLTEAFF.

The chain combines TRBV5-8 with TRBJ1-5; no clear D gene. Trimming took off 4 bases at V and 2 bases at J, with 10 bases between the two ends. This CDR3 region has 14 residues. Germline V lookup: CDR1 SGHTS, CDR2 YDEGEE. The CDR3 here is CASSLHSGNQPQHF. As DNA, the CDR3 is TGTGCCAGCAGCCTCCACTCAGGCAATCAGCCCCAGCATTTT.

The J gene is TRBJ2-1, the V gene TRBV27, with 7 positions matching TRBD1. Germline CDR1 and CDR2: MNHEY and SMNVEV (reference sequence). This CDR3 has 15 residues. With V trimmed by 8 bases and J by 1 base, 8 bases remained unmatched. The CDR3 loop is CASSSRDSSYNEQFF. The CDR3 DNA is TGTGCCAGCTCTTCCCGGGACAGTTCCTACAATGAGCAGTTCTTC.

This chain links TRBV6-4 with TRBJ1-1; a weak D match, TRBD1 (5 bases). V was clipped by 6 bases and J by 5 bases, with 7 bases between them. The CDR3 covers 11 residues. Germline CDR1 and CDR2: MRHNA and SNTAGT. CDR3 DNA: TGTGCCAGCAGGGAGGGGACTGAAGCTTTCTTT. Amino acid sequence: CASREGTEAFF.

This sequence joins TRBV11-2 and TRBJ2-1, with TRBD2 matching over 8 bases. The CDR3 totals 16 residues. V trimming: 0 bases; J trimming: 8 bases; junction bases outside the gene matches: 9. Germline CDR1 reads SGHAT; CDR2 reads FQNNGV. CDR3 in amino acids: CASSLDPGLVADEQFF. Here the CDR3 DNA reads TGTGCCAGCAGCTTAGACCCGGGACTAGTCGCGGATGAGCAGTTCTTC.

The CDR3 loop reads CASSLGQGFNQPQHF. The CDR3 DNA follows: TGTGCCAGCAGCTTGGGACAGGGGTTCAATCAGCCCCAGCATTTT. The chain recombines TRBV5-6 with TRBJ1-5; 8 bases agree with TRBD1. The germline V gene encodes CDR1 SGHDT and CDR2 YYEEEE. Losses at the gene ends were 0 bases for V and 3 bases for J; bases not matched to a gene: 2. This CDR3 is 15 amino acids long.

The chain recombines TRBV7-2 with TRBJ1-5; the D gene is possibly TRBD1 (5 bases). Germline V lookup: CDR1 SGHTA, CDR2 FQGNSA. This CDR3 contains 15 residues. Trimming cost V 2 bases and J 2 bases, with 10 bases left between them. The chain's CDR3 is CASSLTRGGNQPQHF. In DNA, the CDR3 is TGTGCCAGCAGCTTAACTAGGGGAGGCAATCAGCCCCAGCATTTT.

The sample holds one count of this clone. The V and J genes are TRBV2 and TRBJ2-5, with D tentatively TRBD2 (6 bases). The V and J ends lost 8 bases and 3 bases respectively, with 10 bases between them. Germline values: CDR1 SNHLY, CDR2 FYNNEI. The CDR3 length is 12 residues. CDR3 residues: CASGASEETQYF. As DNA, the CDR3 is TGTGCCAGCGGGGCTAGCGAAGAGACCCAGTACTTC.

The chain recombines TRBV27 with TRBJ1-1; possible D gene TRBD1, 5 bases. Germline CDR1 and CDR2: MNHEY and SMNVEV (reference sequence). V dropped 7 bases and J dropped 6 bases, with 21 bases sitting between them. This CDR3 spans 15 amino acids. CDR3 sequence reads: CASTESVPGRAEAFF. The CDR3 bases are TGTGCCAGCACGGAGTCCGTTCCAGGGAGGGCTGAAGCTTTCTTT.

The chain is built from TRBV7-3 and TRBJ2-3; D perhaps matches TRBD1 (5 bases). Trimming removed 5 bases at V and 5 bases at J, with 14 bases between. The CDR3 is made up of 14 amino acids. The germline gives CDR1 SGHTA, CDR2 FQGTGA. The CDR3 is CASSPTGSGDTQYF. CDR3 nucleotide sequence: TGTGCCAGCAGCCCCACAGGTTCCGGAGATACGCAGTATTTT.

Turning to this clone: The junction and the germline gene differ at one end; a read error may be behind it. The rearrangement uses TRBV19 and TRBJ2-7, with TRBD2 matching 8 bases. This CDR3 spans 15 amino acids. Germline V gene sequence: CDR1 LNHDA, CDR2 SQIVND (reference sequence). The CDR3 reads CASRMGTSGSYEQYF. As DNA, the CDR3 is TGTGCCAGTCGTATGGGAACTAGCGGATCCTACGAGCAGTACTTC.

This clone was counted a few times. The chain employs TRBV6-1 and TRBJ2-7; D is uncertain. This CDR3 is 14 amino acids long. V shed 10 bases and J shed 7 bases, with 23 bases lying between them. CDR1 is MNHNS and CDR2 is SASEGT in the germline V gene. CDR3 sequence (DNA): TGTGCCACCACCCCTGAGACGACCTTGGGGGAGCAGTACTTC. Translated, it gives CATTPETTLGEQYF.

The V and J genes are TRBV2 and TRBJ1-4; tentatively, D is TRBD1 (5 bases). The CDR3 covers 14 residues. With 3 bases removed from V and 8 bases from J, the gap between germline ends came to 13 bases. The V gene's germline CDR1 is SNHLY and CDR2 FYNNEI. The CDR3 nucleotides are TGTGCCAGCAGTGATGGGGGGTTGGACGAAAAACTGTTTTTT. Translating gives CASSDGGLDEKLFF. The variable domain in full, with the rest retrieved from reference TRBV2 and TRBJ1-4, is EPEVTQTPSHQVTQMGQEVILRCVPISNHLYFYWYRQILGQKVEFLVSFYNNEISEKSEIFDDQFSVERPDGSNFTLKIRSTKLEDSAMYFCASSDGGLDEKLFFGSGTQLSVL.

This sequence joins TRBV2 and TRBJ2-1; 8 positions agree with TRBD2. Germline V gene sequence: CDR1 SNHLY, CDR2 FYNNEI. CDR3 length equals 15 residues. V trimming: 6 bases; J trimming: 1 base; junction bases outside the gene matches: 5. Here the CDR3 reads CASSDPSGSYNEQFF. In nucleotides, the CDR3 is TGTGCCAGCAGCGATCCTAGCGGGTCCTACAATGAGCAGTTCTTC.

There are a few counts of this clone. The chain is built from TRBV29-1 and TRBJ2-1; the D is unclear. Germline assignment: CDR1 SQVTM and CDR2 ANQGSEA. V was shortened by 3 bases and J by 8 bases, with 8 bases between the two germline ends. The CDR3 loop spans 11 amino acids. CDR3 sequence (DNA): TGCAGCGTTGACGAGAGGTATGAGCAGTTCTTC. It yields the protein CSVDERYEQFF.

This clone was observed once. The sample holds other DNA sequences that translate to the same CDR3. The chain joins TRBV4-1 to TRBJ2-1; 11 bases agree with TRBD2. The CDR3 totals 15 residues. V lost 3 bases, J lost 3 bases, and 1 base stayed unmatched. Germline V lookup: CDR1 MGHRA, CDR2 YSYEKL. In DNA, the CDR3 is TGCGCCAGCAGCCAGCTAGCGGGGGGCTACAATGAGCAGTTCTTC. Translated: CASSQLAGGYNEQFF.

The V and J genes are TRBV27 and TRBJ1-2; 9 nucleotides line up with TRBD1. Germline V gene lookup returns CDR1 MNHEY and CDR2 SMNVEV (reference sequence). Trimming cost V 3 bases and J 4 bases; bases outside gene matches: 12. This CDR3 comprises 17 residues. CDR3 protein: CASSLKGQGFVSYGYTF. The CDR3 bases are TGTGCCAGCAGTTTGAAAGGACAGGGGTTCGTTAGCTATGGCTACACCTTC.

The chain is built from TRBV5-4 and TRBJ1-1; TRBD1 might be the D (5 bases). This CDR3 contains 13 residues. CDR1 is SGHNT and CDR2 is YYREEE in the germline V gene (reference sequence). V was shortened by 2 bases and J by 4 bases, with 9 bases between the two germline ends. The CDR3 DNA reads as TGTGCCAGCAGCTTTAGGGGCGGCACTGAAGCTTTCTTT. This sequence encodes CASSFRGGTEAFF.